This T cell receptor (beta chain) came from a study of OX40 agonist ivuxolimab in advanced cancers. Study results and caveats: CD8+ T cells showed, on average, more clonal expansion than CD4+ cells.

Points on this clone: Antigen specificity is unknown.

Data came from immunoSEQ multiplex PCR; TCRdb stores just in-frame clones and leaves some out. The sample lists roughly 93,000 clones; around 80% were seen once. Per the germline V gene, CDR1 is MDHEN and CDR2 is SYDVKM. Trimming removed 3 bases from V and 5 bases from J, with 10 bases in between. The CDR3 is made up of 13 amino acids. This chain uses TRBV28 with TRBJ1-1; weak D call: TRBD1 (6 bases). This sample comprised CD4+ or CD8+ T cells sorted from blood, obtained in a trial of the OX40 agonist ivuxolimab. This TCR was recovered from an adult with an advanced solid tumor such as melanoma, head and neck, liver or kidney cancer. The CDR3 bases are TGTGCCAGCAGTTTTACAGGGATAACTGAAGCTTTCTTT. Translated, it gives CASSFTGITEAFF.